What follows are 18 T cell receptor beta chains derived from one specimen sequenced in a study of control samples from healthy donors and cancer patients. Method: immunoSEQ multiplex PCR; TCRdb's copy keeps in-frame clones and lacks some. In the table there are 350,000 to 450,000 clones, roughly 90% of which are singletons. Sequencing was done on a sample of PBMCs. These receptors came from a man aged 40-50 years with head and neck cancer.

Only one count was recorded for this clone. The V and J genes are TRBV7-8 and TRBJ1-2, with D possibly TRBD1 on 5 matching bases. The CDR3 covers 16 residues. V was pared by 5 bases and J by 0 bases, with 16 bases between. Per the germline V gene, CDR1 is SGHVS and CDR2 is FQNEAQ. Written as DNA, the CDR3 is TGTGCCAGCAGCCCCCTTGGGGCGGGATCTAACTATGGCTACACCTTC. It specifies CASSPLGAGSNYGYTF.

This chain links TRBV7-3 with TRBJ1-1; D is uncertain. Per germline, CDR1 SGHTA and CDR2 FQGTGA. V gave up 1 base and J gave up 0 bases, with 12 bases separating them. This CDR3 contains 16 residues. CDR3 residues: CASSLRGVKMNTEAFF. CDR3 nucleotide sequence: TGTGCCAGCAGCTTAAGGGGTGTCAAGATGAACACTGAAGCTTTCTTT.

This sequence joins TRBV5-4 and TRBJ1-2; TRBD1 matches at 10 bases. The CDR3 totals 16 residues. The germline V gene has CDR1 SGHNT and CDR2 YYREEE (reference sequence). The V gene end was trimmed by 4 bases and the J gene end by 6 bases; junction bases not matched to a gene: 12. This CDR3 is CASSRPARDRGDGYTF. The CDR3 DNA reads as TGTGCCAGCAGCCGCCCTGCCCGGGACAGGGGCGATGGCTACACCTTC.

Worth noting for this clone: Other nucleotide sequences from this sample produce the same CDR3. The chain recombines TRBV14 with TRBJ2-2; 7 bases are a match to TRBD1. J gave up 2 bases and V 2 bases, and 5 bases lay outside the gene matches. The CDR3 totals 16 residues. The germline V gene has CDR1 SGHDN and CDR2 FVKESK. CDR3 sequence: CASSQRQGINTGELFF. Written as DNA, the CDR3 is TGTGCCAGCAGCCAACGACAGGGCATCAACACCGGGGAGCTGTTTTTT.

V gene TRBV12-5 combines with J gene TRBJ2-1, with D perhaps TRBD1 (6 bases). This CDR3 contains 15 residues. The germline V gene has CDR1 LGHNT and CDR2 FRNRAP. The V gene lost 6 bases and the J gene lost 4 bases, with 16 bases spanning the gap. The chain's CDR3 is CASGQDSSAYNEQFF. CDR3 nucleotides: TGTGCTAGTGGCCAGGACAGCTCTGCGTACAATGAGCAGTTCTTC.

V is TRBV2 and J is TRBJ1-6; no clear D gene. CDR3 length equals 15 residues. Trimming removed 4 bases from V and 8 bases from J, with 15 bases in between. Per the germline V gene, CDR1 is SNHLY and CDR2 is FYNNEI. This CDR3 is CASSGASQRYSPLHF. The CDR3 DNA follows: TGTGCCAGCAGTGGAGCCAGTCAGAGATATTCACCCCTCCACTTT. Looking up the rest from reference TRBV2 and TRBJ1-6 gives the full variable domain: EPEVTQTPSHQVTQMGQEVILRCVPISNHLYFYWYRQILGQKVEFLVSFYNNEISEKSEIFDDQFSVERPDGSNFTLKIRSTKLEDSAMYFCASSGASQRYSPLHFGNGTRLTVT.

The chain links TRBV4-3 to TRBJ1-1; the D is unclear. CDR1 and CDR2 (germline): LGHNA, YSLEER. CDR3 length equals 14 residues. Trimming shortened V by 1 base and J by 6 bases, and 12 bases separated the two germline ends. The CDR3 sequence: CASSQGRTGSEAFF. CDR3 sequence (DNA): TGCGCCAGCAGCCAAGGTCGGACGGGGTCTGAAGCTTTCTTT.

The chain is built from TRBV21-1 and TRBJ1-2; the table's D call, TRBD1, has no DNA check behind it. TRBV21-1 is designated a pseudogene. This CDR3 contains 14 residues. The CDR3 DNA reads as TGTGCCAGCAGCAAGACAGGGTTGAACTATGGCTACACCTTC. Residues: CASSKTGLNYGYTF.

This clone was seen a handful of times. The chain recombines TRBV4-2 with TRBJ2-7, with 7 bases that match TRBD1. This CDR3 spans 15 amino acids. V trimming: 1 base; J trimming: 1 base; junction bases outside the gene matches: 4. CDR1 and CDR2 from the germline V gene are LGHNA and YNFKEQ. Here the CDR3 reads CASSQVTGQSYEQYF. Here the CDR3 DNA reads TGTGCCAGCAGCCAAGTTACGGGACAGTCCTACGAGCAGTACTTC.

This clone was seen only once. J is TRBJ2-1 and V is TRBV19; D not certain. The CDR3 totals 15 residues. Trimming took 1 base from V and 4 from J, leaving 11 bases between them. The germline CDR1 and CDR2 sequences are LNHDA and SQIVND (reference sequence). The CDR3 nucleotides are TGTGCCAGTAGTATAGCTACCCCACCTTACAATGAGCAGTTCTTC. It specifies CASSIATPPYNEQFF. Filled out from reference TRBV19 and TRBJ2-1, the complete variable domain reads DGGITQSPKYLFRKEGQNVTLSCEQNLNHDAMYWYRQDPGQGLRLIYYSQIVNDFQKGDIAEGYSVSREKKESFPLTVTSAQKNPTAFYLCASSIATPPYNEQFFGPGTRLTVL.

V is TRBV29-1 and J is TRBJ2-2; D is uncertain. V lost 5 bases to trimming and J lost 0 bases, with 7 bases between them. This CDR3 is built from 13 residues. CDR1 and CDR2 (germline): SQVTM, ANQGSEA. CDR3 region: CSVWRSNTGELFF. The CDR3 DNA reads as TGCAGCGTTTGGCGCTCGAACACCGGGGAGCTGTTTTTT.

The V call is TRBV5-1, the J call TRBJ2-5; D is undetermined. The V gene lost 2 bases and the J gene lost 2 bases, with 10 bases spanning the gap. CDR3 size: 14 residues. Germline CDR1 reads SGHRS; CDR2 reads YFSETQ. CDR3 sequence reads: CASSFPDKQETQYF. CDR3 bases: TGCGCCAGCAGCTTCCCAGACAAACAAGAGACCCAGTACTTC.

This clone has just one count. This chain links TRBV6-6 with TRBJ1-1; D is unclear. The germline V and J ends were trimmed by 2 bases and 5 bases, with 12 bases remaining between them. Germline lookup yields CDR1 MNHNY and CDR2 SVGAGI (reference sequence). This CDR3 spans 14 amino acids. CDR3: CASSYPARETEAFF. The CDR3 nucleotides read TGTGCCAGCAGTTACCCCGCCCGGGAGACTGAAGCTTTCTTT.

The CDR3 coding sequence is TGTGCCAGCAGCTTAAGTAGTAGCGGGAGGGCCTACAATGAGCAGTTCTTC. It codes for CASSLSSSGRAYNEQFF. The gene calls are TRBV7-2 and TRBJ2-1, with TRBD2 identical over 11 bases. With 2 bases clipped from V and 2 bases from J, the junction kept 5 bases outside the gene matches. This CDR3 spans 17 amino acids. Per the germline V gene, CDR1 is SGHTA and CDR2 is FQGNSA.

For the CDR3, the DNA is TGTGCCATCAGTGAGTACAGGGAGACCTACGAGCAGTACTTC. Protein: CAISEYRETYEQYF. The chain is built from TRBV10-3 and TRBJ2-7, with D perhaps matching TRBD1 (6 bases). This CDR3 spans 14 amino acids. The germline CDR1 and CDR2 sequences are ENHRY and SYGVKD. The germline V and J ends were trimmed by 1 base and 2 bases, with 9 bases remaining between them.

The rearrangement joins TRBV7-2 to TRBJ2-7; 9 positions agree with TRBD2. V gave up 4 bases and J gave up 4 bases; unmatched junction bases: 17. This CDR3 region has 18 residues. Germline loops: CDR1 SGHTA, CDR2 FQGNSA. For the CDR3, the DNA is TGTGCCAGCAGCTCCGACCGCTTTAGCGGGAGAACCGGGTACGAGCAGTACTTC. It translates to CASSSDRFSGRTGYEQYF.

The rearrangement uses TRBV6-2 or TRBV6-3 and TRBJ2-3; the match to TRBD1 covers 10 bases. Trimming took 5 bases from V and 5 from J; bases not matched to a gene: 7. The CDR3 covers 15 residues. Germline V CDR1 and CDR2: MNHEY, SVGEGT. In DNA form, the CDR3 reads TGTGCCAGCAGTACGACAGGGGGCTTTATAGATACGCAGTATTTT. Amino acids: CASSTTGGFIDTQYF.

The CDR3 DNA reads as TGTGCCAGCACCCTCGGCCGACCGAAGGAGCAGTTCTTC. Its translation: CASTLGRPKEQFF. This chain uses TRBV12-3 or TRBV12-4 with TRBJ2-1, with D unresolved. Trimming stripped 7 bases from V and 10 bases from J, with 17 bases between. This CDR3 spans 13 amino acids.